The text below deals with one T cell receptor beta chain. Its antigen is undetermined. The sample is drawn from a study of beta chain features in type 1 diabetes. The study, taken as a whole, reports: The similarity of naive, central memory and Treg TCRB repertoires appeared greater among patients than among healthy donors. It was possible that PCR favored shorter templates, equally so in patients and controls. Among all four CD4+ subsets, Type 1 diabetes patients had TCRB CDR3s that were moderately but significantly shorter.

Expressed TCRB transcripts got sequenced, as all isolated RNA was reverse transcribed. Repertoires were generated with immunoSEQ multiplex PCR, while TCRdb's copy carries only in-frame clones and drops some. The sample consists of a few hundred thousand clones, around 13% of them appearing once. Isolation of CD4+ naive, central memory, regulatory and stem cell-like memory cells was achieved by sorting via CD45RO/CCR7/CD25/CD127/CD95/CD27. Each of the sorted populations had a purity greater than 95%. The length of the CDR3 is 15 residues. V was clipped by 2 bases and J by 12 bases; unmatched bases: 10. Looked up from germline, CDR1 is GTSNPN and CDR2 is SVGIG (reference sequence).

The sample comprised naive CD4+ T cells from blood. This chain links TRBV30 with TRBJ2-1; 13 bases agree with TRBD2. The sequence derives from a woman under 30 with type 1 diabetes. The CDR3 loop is CAWSSGLAGVNGQFF. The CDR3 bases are TGTGCCTGGAGTTCAGGACTAGCGGGAGTCAACGGGCAGTTCTTC.